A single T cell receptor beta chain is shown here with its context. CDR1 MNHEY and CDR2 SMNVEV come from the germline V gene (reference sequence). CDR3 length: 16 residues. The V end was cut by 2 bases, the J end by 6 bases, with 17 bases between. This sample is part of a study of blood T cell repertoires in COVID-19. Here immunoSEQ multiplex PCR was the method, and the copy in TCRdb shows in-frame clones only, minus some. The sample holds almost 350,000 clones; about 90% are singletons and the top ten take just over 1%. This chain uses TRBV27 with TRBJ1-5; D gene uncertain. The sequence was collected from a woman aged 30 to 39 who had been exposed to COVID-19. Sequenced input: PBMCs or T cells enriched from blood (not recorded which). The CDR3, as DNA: TGTGCCAGCAGTTTACGGGGAAGGCAGCACGGTCAGCCCCAGCATTTT. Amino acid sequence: CASSLRGRQHGQPQHF.